This TCR beta chain was captured by sequencing in a study of T cell changes during pregnancy in multiple sclerosis. The table came from immunoSEQ multiplex PCR; TCRdb's copy has only in-frame clones and leaves some out. The table has 20,000 to 25,000 clones, around 90% seen once. This CDR3 spans 17 amino acids. CDR1 and CDR2 from the germline V gene are MGHRA and YSYEKL. The germline V and J ends were trimmed by 4 bases and 0 bases, with 13 bases remaining between them. The clonotype was recovered from a female donor with multiple sclerosis, enrolled in a pregnancy study. The sequences come from CD4+ T cells from peripheral blood mononuclear cells, collected in the third trimester of pregnancy. V usage is TRBV4-1 and J usage is TRBJ2-6; D might be TRBD1 (5 bases). In DNA form, the CDR3 reads TGCGCCAGCAGCCCGCGACAGCCCCTCTCTGGGGCCAACGTCCTGACTTTC. Translated: CASSPRQPLSGANVLTF.